This TCR beta chain was recovered during a study of cytomegalovirus exposure and HLA in healthy donors. In the PCR, 60 Vbeta and 13 Jbeta primers were used. Assay: immunoSEQ multiplex PCR; the TCRdb copy retains only in-frame clones and omits some. The sample has 140,000 or so clones; over 60% are singletons. J gave up 9 bases and V 6 bases, and 6 bases lay outside the gene matches. The CDR3 runs 13 residues. Germline loops: CDR1 MGHDK, CDR2 SYGVNS. The source of this sequence is a woman aged 35 to 49 in good health and CMV-seronegative. The sample was PBMCs. The rearrangement joins TRBV25-1 to TRBJ2-1, with 9 nucleotides matching TRBD2. DNA of the CDR3: TGTGCCAGCAGCCTCAGCGGGAGGTCTGAGCAGTTCTTC. Translation: CASSLSGRSEQFF. The variable domain in full, with the rest retrieved from reference TRBV25-1 and TRBJ2-1, is EADIYQTPRYLVIGTGKKITLECSQTMGHDKMYWYQQDPGMELHLIHYSYGVNSTEKGDLSSESTVSRIRTEHFPLTLESARPSHTSQYLCASSLSGRSEQFFGPGTRLTVL.